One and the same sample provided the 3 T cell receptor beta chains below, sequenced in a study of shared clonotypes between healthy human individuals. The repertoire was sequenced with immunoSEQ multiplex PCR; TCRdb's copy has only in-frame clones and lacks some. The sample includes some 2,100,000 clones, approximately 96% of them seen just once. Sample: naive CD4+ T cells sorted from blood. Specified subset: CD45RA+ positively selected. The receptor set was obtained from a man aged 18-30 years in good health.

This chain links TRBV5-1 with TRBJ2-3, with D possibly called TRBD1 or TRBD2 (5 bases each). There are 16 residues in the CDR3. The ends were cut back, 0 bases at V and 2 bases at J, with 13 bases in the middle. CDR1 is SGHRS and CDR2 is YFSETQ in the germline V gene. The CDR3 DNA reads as TGCGCCAGCAGCTTGGGGGGGAATGTGGTCACAGATACGCAGTATTTT. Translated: CASSLGGNVVTDTQYF.

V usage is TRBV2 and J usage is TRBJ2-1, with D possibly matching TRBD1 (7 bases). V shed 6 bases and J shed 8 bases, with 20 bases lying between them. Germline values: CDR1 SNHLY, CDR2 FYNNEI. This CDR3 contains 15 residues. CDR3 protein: CASRPTSLGTDEQFF. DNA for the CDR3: TGTGCCAGCAGGCCGACTAGTTTGGGGACAGATGAGCAGTTCTTC.

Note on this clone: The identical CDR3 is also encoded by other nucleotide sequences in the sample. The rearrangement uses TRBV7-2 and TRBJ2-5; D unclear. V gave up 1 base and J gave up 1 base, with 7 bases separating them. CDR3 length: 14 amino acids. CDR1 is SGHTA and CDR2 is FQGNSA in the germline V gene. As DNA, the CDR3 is TGTGCCAGCAGCTTAGGGGCATCCCAAGAGACCCAGTACTTC. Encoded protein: CASSLGASQETQYF. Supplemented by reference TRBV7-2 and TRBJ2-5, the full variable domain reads GAGVSQSPSNKVTEKGKDVELRCDPISGHTALYWYRQSLGQGLEFLIYFQGNSAPDKSGLPSDRFSAERTGGSVSTLTIQRTQQEDSAVYLCASSLGASQETQYFGPGTRLLVL.